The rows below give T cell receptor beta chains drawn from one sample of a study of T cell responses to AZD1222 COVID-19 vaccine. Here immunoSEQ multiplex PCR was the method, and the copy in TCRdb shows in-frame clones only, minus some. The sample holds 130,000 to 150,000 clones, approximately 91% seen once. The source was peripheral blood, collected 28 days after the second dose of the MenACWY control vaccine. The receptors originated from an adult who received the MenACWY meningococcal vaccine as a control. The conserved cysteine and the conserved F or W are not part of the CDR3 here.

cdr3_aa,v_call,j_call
ASSLRRRTGMGNEQF,TRBV28,TRBJ2-1
ASSQATSVYEQY,TRBV4-2,TRBJ2-7
ASSLADRGPGAF,TRBV7-9,TRBJ1-1
ASSAGQGNQPQH,TRBV2,TRBJ1-5
ATAGGARTDTQY,TRBV6-5,TRBJ2-3
ASSLGGGITEAF,TRBV7-3,TRBJ1-1
AISRGGVSTEAF,TRBV10-3,TRBJ1-1
ASSSGDKGDYGYT,TRBV6-2/TRBV6-3,TRBJ1-2
ASSAPLINYGYT,TRBV7-9,TRBJ1-2
ASSLKGFGNTEAF,TRBV11-3,TRBJ1-1
ASSEDSLRTGELF,TRBV5-4,TRBJ2-2